These 32 T cell receptor beta chains were sequenced from one sample in a study of OX40 agonist ivuxolimab in advanced cancers. Sequenced by immunoSEQ multiplex PCR; TCRdb stores in-frame clones only, minus some. The sample holds approximately 89,000 clones, more than 85% seen once. The sample in question was CD4+ or CD8+ T cells sorted from blood, obtained in a trial of the OX40 agonist ivuxolimab. The source of these receptors is an adult with an advanced solid tumor such as melanoma, head and neck, liver or kidney cancer.

This clone has only one observation. The rearrangement uses TRBV18 and TRBJ1-4; D is undetermined. Germline V gene data show CDR1 as KGHSH and CDR2 as LQKENI. V lost 4 bases and J 6 bases, leaving 12 bases between the germline ends. The CDR3 sequence is 14 residues long. CDR3 nucleotide sequence: TGTGCCAGCTCACAACTCCAGAGGGATGAAAAACTGTTTTTT. Protein: CASSQLQRDEKLFF.

CDR3 region: CAIGGARGNEQFF. The CDR3 region has the DNA TGTGCCATCGGGGGGGCGAGGGGTAATGAGCAGTTCTTC. This chain uses TRBV10-3 with TRBJ2-1; D might be TRBD2 (7 bases). Per germline, CDR1 ENHRY and CDR2 SYGVKD. This CDR3 region has 13 residues. The germline V and J ends were trimmed by 8 bases and 7 bases, with 15 bases remaining between them.

As for this clone: One junction end does not reproduce the germline sequence, and a read error may be involved. This chain connects TRBV25-1 to TRBJ1-4, with D perhaps matching TRBD1 (6 bases). Germline CDR1 reads MGHDK; CDR2 reads SYGVNS. This CDR3 spans 12 amino acids. As DNA, the CDR3 is TGTGCCAGCAGTGAAGGGGGGGCAGGGGTGGTTTTT. The encoded protein is CASSEGGAGVVF.

The chain links TRBV7-9 to TRBJ1-2, with TRBD1 matching 9 bases. This CDR3 comprises 15 residues. V was pared by 1 base and J by 6 bases, with 6 bases of the junction left unmatched. Germline CDR1 reads SEHNR; CDR2 reads FQNEAQ (reference sequence). The chain's CDR3 is CASSLGDRAHHGYTF. The CDR3 nucleotides read TGTGCCAGCAGCTTAGGGGACAGGGCCCACCATGGCTACACCTTC.

V is TRBV9 and J is TRBJ2-7, with 11 nucleotides matching TRBD2. CDR1 is SGDLS and CDR2 is YYNGEE in the germline V gene. The CDR3 has 14 amino acids. V shed 3 bases and J 5 bases; nucleotides not matched to a gene: 4. The CDR3 reads CASSAGLAVNEQYF. The CDR3 bases are TGTGCCAGCAGCGCGGGACTAGCGGTCAACGAGCAGTACTTC.

V usage is TRBV11-3 and J usage is TRBJ1-2; weak D call: TRBD1 (6 bases). The V gene's germline CDR1 is SGHNT and CDR2 YENEEA. CDR3 size: 14 residues. The V gene lost 1 base and the J gene lost 0 bases, with 6 bases spanning the gap. The CDR3 nucleotides are TGTGCCAGCAGCTTAGGACAGGCTAACTATGGCTACACCTTC. This codes for CASSLGQANYGYTF.

This clone was observed a handful of times. The chain uses TRBV4-2 and TRBJ2-1; the match to TRBD2 covers 9 bases. J was trimmed by 5 bases and V by 8 bases; bases with no gene match: 10. Germline CDR1 is LGHNA and CDR2 is YNFKEQ. The CDR3 loop spans 15 amino acids. The CDR3, as DNA: TGTGCCAGCGGACGAGGGACTAGCAGTGACAATGAGCAGTTCTTC. Translation gives CASGRGTSSDNEQFF.

On this clone: Other DNA sequences in the sample encode the same CDR3. The J gene is TRBJ2-3, the V gene TRBV5-1; 7 bases map to TRBD1. V lost 5 bases to trimming and J lost 2 bases; unmatched junction nucleotides: 5. CDR3 length: 14 residues. CDR1 SGHRS and CDR2 YFSETQ come from the germline V gene. CDR3 loop: CASSPGQYTDTQYF. The DNA for the CDR3 is TGCGCCAGCAGTCCGGGACAGTACACAGATACGCAGTATTTT.

In nucleotides, the CDR3 is TGTGCCAGCTCACCACCGCTTAAAGAGACCCAGTACTTC. It is translated as CASSPPLKETQYF. V is TRBV18 and J is TRBJ2-5; D is uncertain. This CDR3 region has 13 residues. Trimming shortened V by 0 bases and J by 3 bases, and 5 bases separated the two germline ends. CDR1 is KGHSH, CDR2 LQKENI, per germline.

The chain links TRBV7-2 to TRBJ2-2; TRBD2 is a possible D gene (5 bases). The CDR3 is made up of 12 amino acids. Trimming removed 6 bases from V and 3 bases from J, with 5 bases in between. Germline assignment: CDR1 SGHTA and CDR2 FQGNSA. The CDR3 nucleotides read TGTGCCAGCAGGCGGGACACCGGGGAGCTGTTTTTT. Translating gives CASRRDTGELFF.

The J gene is TRBJ2-2, the V gene TRBV9; D may be TRBD1 (5 bases). V was shortened by 2 bases and J by 3 bases, with 8 bases between the two germline ends. The germline V gene encodes CDR1 SGDLS and CDR2 YYNGEE. The CDR3 has 14 amino acids. The CDR3 coding sequence is TGTGCCAGCAGCGTCTTAGGGGACACCGGGGAGCTGTTTTTT. It encodes CASSVLGDTGELFF.

The CDR3 loop is CASSVTNLGYGNTEAFF. The CDR3 nucleotides are TGTGCCAGCAGTGTCACTAATTTAGGGTATGGGAACACTGAAGCTTTCTTT. The V and J genes are TRBV2 and TRBJ1-1; D is unclear. Germline CDR1 and CDR2: SNHLY and FYNNEI. CDR3 length: 17 amino acids. The ends were cut back, 4 bases at V and 1 base at J, with 19 bases in the middle.

The chain couples TRBV7-2 to TRBJ2-5; D possibly corresponds to TRBD1 (5 bases). Trimming shortened V by 5 bases and J by 3 bases, and 19 bases separated the two germline ends. CDR3 length: 16 residues. Germline-derived CDR1 and CDR2 are SGHTA and FQGNSA. The CDR3 coding sequence is TGTGCCAGCAGCCCCGGAACAGGCCCGCCCAAAGAGACCCAGTACTTC. It codes for CASSPGTGPPKETQYF.

The J gene is TRBJ2-6, the V gene TRBV5-1; D may be TRBD1 or TRBD2 (5 bases each). Trimming shortened V by 2 bases and J by 0 bases, and 18 bases separated the two germline ends. The CDR3 is 19 amino acids. Germline V lookup: CDR1 SGHRS, CDR2 YFSETQ. In DNA form, the CDR3 reads TGCGCCAGCAGCTTAGCTCTTTTGGGACCGTACTCTGGGGCCAACGTCCTGACTTTC. Translation: CASSLALLGPYSGANVLTF.

The V call is TRBV28, the J call TRBJ1-1; weak D call: TRBD1 (5 bases). V was cut by 10 bases and J by 4 bases, with 19 bases left in between. The CDR3 contains 14 residues. Germline loops: CDR1 MDHEN, CDR2 SYDVKM. For the CDR3, the DNA is TGTGCCACCCAAAAGGCAGGGACGACCACTGAAGCTTTCTTT. Its protein product is CATQKAGTTTEAFF.

The J gene is TRBJ2-2, the V gene TRBV5-1; D perhaps matches TRBD2 (7 bases). Germline V gene sequence: CDR1 SGHRS, CDR2 YFSETQ. Trimming left V 7 bases short and J 2 bases short, with 18 bases between. This CDR3 spans 16 amino acids. This CDR3 is CASLPGVAGNTGELFF. In nucleotides, the CDR3 is TGCGCCAGCCTCCCAGGGGTAGCGGGCAACACCGGGGAGCTGTTTTTT.

This clone occurred once. The chain uses TRBV13 and TRBJ1-1; D gene uncertain. The V and J ends lost 0 bases and 2 bases respectively, with 4 bases between them. Germline V gene lookup returns CDR1 PRHDT and CDR2 FYEKMQ (reference sequence). CDR3 length equals 13 residues. CDR3 DNA sequence: TGTGCCAGCAGCTTAGGCCCTAACACTGAAGCTTTCTTT. As protein: CASSLGPNTEAFF.

In its sample, this clone was seen a few times. The chain links TRBV28 to TRBJ1-5; TRBD1 matches 8 bases. The CDR3 length is 13 residues. The V and J ends lost 8 bases and 7 bases, in that order; junction bases with no gene match: 7. Germline CDR1 is MDHEN and CDR2 is SYDVKM. DNA of the CDR3: TGTGCCAGCCAAGGACAGGGACGACAGCCCCAGCATTTT. This gives the protein CASQGQGRQPQHF. Looking up the rest from reference TRBV28 and TRBJ1-5 gives the full variable domain: DVKVTQSSRYLVKRTGEKVFLECVQDMDHENMFWYRQDPGLGLRLIYFSYDVKMKEKGDIPEGYSVSREKKERFSLILESASTNQTSMYLCASQGQGRQPQHFGDGTRLSIL.

This chain uses TRBV9 with TRBJ2-6; 7 bases line up with TRBD2. J was trimmed by 3 bases and V by 3 bases; bases with no gene match: 3. This CDR3 has 15 residues. Germline CDR1 SGDLS, CDR2 YYNGEE. The CDR3 protein is CASSEGRDGANVLTF. The CDR3 nucleotides are TGTGCCAGCAGCGAAGGGAGGGATGGGGCCAACGTCCTGACTTTC.

The genes are TRBV28 and TRBJ1-1, with D possibly TRBD1 on 5 matching bases. CDR1 is MDHEN and CDR2 is SYDVKM in the germline V gene. CDR3 length: 15 residues. Deletions cut 5 bases from V and 4 bases from J, with 17 bases between. CDR3 protein: CASSPLRGGATEAFF. Written as DNA, the CDR3 is TGTGCCAGCAGTCCCCTCCGGGGTGGGGCCACTGAAGCTTTCTTT.

V is TRBV27 and J is TRBJ2-5; TRBD1 or TRBD2 may be the D gene (5 bases each). TRBJ2-7 matches the DNA end more closely, so the J call is doubtful. The CDR3 length is 15 residues. Germline CDR1 is MNHEY and CDR2 is SMNVEV (reference sequence). CDR3 DNA sequence: TGTGCCAGCAGTTTCGGGACCCAGAGGTCCTACGAGCAGTACTTC. It encodes CASSFGTQRSYEQYF.

This clone was detected only a few times. The V call is TRBV10-3, the J call TRBJ2-5, with TRBD1 matching over 7 bases. Unmatched junction bases numbered 9, after V lost 5 bases and J lost 6 bases. This CDR3 comprises 14 residues. Germline V lookup: CDR1 ENHRY, CDR2 SYGVKD. CDR3 bases: TGTGCCATCAGTCAAGACAGGGATGGGCAGACCCAGTACTTC. This codes for CAISQDRDGQTQYF.

V gene TRBV6-1 combines with J gene TRBJ2-2; no definite D call. Looked up from germline, CDR1 is MNHNS and CDR2 is SASEGT. Trimming cost V 4 bases and J 2 bases, with 11 bases left between them. The CDR3 length is 15 residues. In DNA, the CDR3 is TGTGCCAGCAGTGTCCCAGTACCCAACACCGGGGAGCTGTTTTTT. Amino acids: CASSVPVPNTGELFF.

This clone has just one count. V and J are TRBV5-8 and TRBJ1-2, with D possibly being TRBD1 (6 bases). V was pared by 0 bases and J by 5 bases, with 17 bases between. Germline CDR1 is SGHTS and CDR2 is YDEGEE. The CDR3 runs 16 residues. The CDR3 sequence: CASSLGKKGGRYGYTF. In DNA, the CDR3 is TGTGCCAGCAGCTTGGGGAAAAAGGGGGGCCGGTATGGCTACACCTTC. Full variable domain (missing parts from reference TRBV5-8 and TRBJ1-2): EAGVTQSPTHLIKTRGQQATLRCSPISGHTSVYWYQQALGLGLQFLLWYDEGEERNRGNFPPRFSGRQFPNYSSELNVNALELEDSALYLCASSLGKKGGRYGYTFGSGTRLTVV.

The V and J genes are TRBV5-1 and TRBJ1-3; D is undetermined. The CDR3 has 15 amino acids. Germline V gives CDR1 SGHRS, CDR2 YFSETQ. Trimming removed 2 bases at V and 0 bases at J, with 9 bases between. The CDR3 is CASSFNGFSGNTIYF. Written as DNA, the CDR3 is TGCGCCAGCAGCTTTAACGGGTTCTCTGGAAACACCATATATTTT.

V is TRBV5-6 and J is TRBJ1-3, with 7 bases lining up with TRBD1. Germline CDR1 and CDR2: SGHDT and YYEEEE. The CDR3 loop spans 18 amino acids. The junction had 9 bases not matched to a gene; V was cut back by 0 bases and J by 0 bases. CDR3 DNA: TGTGCCAGCAGCTTGGAATCTTTGGACAGGAGCTCTGGAAACACCATATATTTT. This encodes CASSLESLDRSSGNTIYF. Full variable domain (missing parts from reference TRBV5-6 and TRBJ1-3): DAGVTQSPTHLIKTRGQQVTLRCSPKSGHDTVSWYQQALGQGPQFIFQYYEEEERQRGNFPDRFSGHQFPNYSSELNVNALLLGDSALYLCASSLESLDRSSGNTIYFGEGSWLTVV.

V is TRBV18 and J is TRBJ2-7; D not resolved. CDR3 length equals 13 residues. Germline V gene sequence: CDR1 KGHSH, CDR2 LQKENI. Trimming pared 0 bases from V and 3 bases from J, leaving 6 bases between. The DNA of the CDR3 is TGTGCCAGCTCACCACCGAACGGCTACGAGCAGTACTTC. Translated, it gives CASSPPNGYEQYF.

The chain recombines TRBV7-9 with TRBJ2-7; 7 bases map to TRBD2. With 8 bases clipped from V and 0 bases from J, the junction kept 7 bases outside the gene matches. CDR3 length: 14 amino acids. Germline assignment: CDR1 SEHNR and CDR2 FQNEAQ (reference sequence). The CDR3 sequence is CASRGELPSYEQYF. The CDR3 DNA is TGTGCCAGCCGGGGGGAGCTCCCCTCCTACGAGCAGTACTTC.

This chain connects TRBV7-8 to TRBJ1-1; 7 nucleotides agree with TRBD1. The CDR3 is 15 amino acids. Trimming cost V 1 base and J 3 bases; bases outside gene matches: 5. Germline V gene sequence: CDR1 SGHVS, CDR2 FQNEAQ. The CDR3 protein is CASSLEGAGYTEAFF. CDR3 nucleotide sequence: TGTGCCAGCAGCTTAGAGGGGGCGGGGTACACTGAAGCTTTCTTT.

The gene calls are TRBV5-1 and TRBJ2-7, with a tentative D call TRBD1 (5 bases). CDR1 and CDR2 (germline): SGHRS, YFSETQ. The V end lost 8 bases, the J end lost 2 bases, and 20 bases lay between the germline ends. The CDR3 covers 15 residues. The CDR3 coding sequence is TGCGCCAGTAGAGTTATGACAGAGCATGCCTACGAGCAGTACTTC. This codes for CASRVMTEHAYEQYF.

The V and J genes are TRBV6-5 and TRBJ2-7; 7 bases are a match to TRBD1. The CDR3 covers 15 residues. The germline CDR1 and CDR2 sequences are MNHEY and SVGAGI. The ends lost 0 bases at V and 1 base at J; junction bases unmatched: 3. For the CDR3, the DNA is TGTGCCAGCAGTTACTCGCACAGGGGTTCCTACGAGCAGTACTTC. The encoded protein is CASSYSHRGSYEQYF.

This rearrangement joins TRBV5-1 to TRBJ2-7, with D maybe TRBD2 (6 bases). The germline CDR1 and CDR2 sequences are SGHRS and YFSETQ. The CDR3 sequence is 13 residues long. The V end lost 0 bases, the J end lost 9 bases, and 13 bases lay between the germline ends. Here the CDR3 DNA reads TGCGCCAGCAGCTTGGCCGGGGGTGGTGGGCAGTACTTC. Amino acid sequence: CASSLAGGGGQYF.